The sequence of this TCR beta chain was determined in a study of T cell clones after liver transplantation. The repertoire was sequenced with immunoSEQ multiplex PCR; TCRdb's copy has only in-frame clones and lacks some. The table shows some 120,000 clones, with just over 90% occurring only once. The germline V and J ends were trimmed by 5 bases and 7 bases, with 18 bases remaining between them. The CDR3 has 14 amino acids. CDR1 SQVTM and CDR2 ANQGSEA come from the germline V gene. The sequence was obtained from a human patient who received a liver transplant. The graft donor may have given rise to some T cells. The source material was CD4+ T cells from blood, sampled 12 months after liver transplant. V is TRBV29-1 and J is TRBJ2-1; D is uncertain. The CDR3: CSVLSFGAVNEQFF. The CDR3 nucleotides are TGCAGCGTTCTTAGTTTCGGCGCGGTTAATGAGCAGTTCTTC.